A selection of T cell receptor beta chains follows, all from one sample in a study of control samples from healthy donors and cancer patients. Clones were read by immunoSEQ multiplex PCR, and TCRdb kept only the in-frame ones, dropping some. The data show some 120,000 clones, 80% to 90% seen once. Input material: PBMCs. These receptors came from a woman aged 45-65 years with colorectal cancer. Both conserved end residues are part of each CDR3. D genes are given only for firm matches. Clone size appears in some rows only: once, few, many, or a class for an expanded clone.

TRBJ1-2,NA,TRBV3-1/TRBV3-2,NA,TGTGCCAGCAGCCAAGGCGCACAGGGCGCTAGGGGCTACACCTTC,CASSQGAQGARGYTF
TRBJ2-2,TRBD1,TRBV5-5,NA,TGTGCCAGCAGCTCGACCGGGACAGCGAGCACCGGGGAGCTGTTTTTT,CASSSTGTASTGELFF
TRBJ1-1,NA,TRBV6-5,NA,TGTGCCAGCAGTTTAAAATATAAGAACACTGAAGCTTTCTTT,CASSLKYKNTEAFF
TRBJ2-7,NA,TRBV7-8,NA,TGTGCCAGCAGCTTATCGGCAGGCACCTCCTACGAGCAGTACTTC,CASSLSAGTSYEQYF
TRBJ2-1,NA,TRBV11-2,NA,TGTGCCAGCAGCTCGCCCTTGCACAATGAGCAGTTCTTC,CASSSPLHNEQFF
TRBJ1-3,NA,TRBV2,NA,TGTGCCAGCAGTGTACACTCTGGAAACACCATATATTTT,CASSVHSGNTIYF
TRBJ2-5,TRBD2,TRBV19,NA,TGTGCCAGTAGTTTCAGGACTAGCGGGAGTACGGAGACCCAGTACTTC,CASSFRTSGSTETQYF
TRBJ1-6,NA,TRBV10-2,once,TGCGCCACCGGTGGGGGGGGCTTAGATAATTCACCCCTCCACTTT,CATGGGGLDNSPLHF
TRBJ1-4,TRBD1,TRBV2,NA,TGTGCCAGCGGAGGGGACAGGAATAATGAAAAACTGTTTTTT,CASGGDRNNEKLFF
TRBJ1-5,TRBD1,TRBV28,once,TGTGCCAGCAGTTTCCGGAGCCTAGACAGGGGAAGGGGCAATCAGCCCCAGCATTTT,CASSFRSLDRGRGNQPQHF
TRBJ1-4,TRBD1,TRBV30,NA,TGTGCCTGGGCCCAAGGACAGGACGAAAAACTGTTTTTT,CAWAQGQDEKLFF
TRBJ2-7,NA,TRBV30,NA,TGTGCCTGGAGTGAGACCTACGAGCAGTACTTC,CAWSETYEQYF
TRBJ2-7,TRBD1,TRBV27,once,TGTGCCTCCGGGGACAGGGGTTTGGTCGAGCAGTACTTC,CASGDRGLVEQYF
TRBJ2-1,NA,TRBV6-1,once,TGTGCCAGCAGTGAAATAACGCCGTGGGGTGAGCAGTTCTTC,CASSEITPWGEQFF
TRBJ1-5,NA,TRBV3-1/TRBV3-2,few,TGTGCCAGCAGCCAACGCGGTCAGCCCCAGCATTTT,CASSQRGQPQHF
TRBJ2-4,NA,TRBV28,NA,TGTGCCAGCAGCGGGGGATCGAACATTCAGTACTTC,CASSGGSNIQYF
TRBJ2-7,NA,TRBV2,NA,TGTGCCAGCAGTGAAGCGGCGAACTCCTACGAGCAGTACTTC,CASSEAANSYEQYF
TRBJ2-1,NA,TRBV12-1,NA,TGTGCCAGCAGCTCGACTAGCGGGGCCCACAATGAGCAGTTCTTC,CASSSTSGAHNEQFF
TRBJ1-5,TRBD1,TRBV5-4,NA,TGTGCCAGCAGTATACAGGGGGTCCGCAATCAGCCCCAGCATTTT,CASSIQGVRNQPQHF
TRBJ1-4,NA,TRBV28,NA,TGTGCCAGCAGTCGCCCCCCGGACGGGGTGTATGAAAAACTGTTTTTT,CASSRPPDGVYEKLFF
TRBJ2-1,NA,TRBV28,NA,TGTGCCAGCAGCCAAGACCCCCGGCTACGGGGCCCGGTAGGCAATGAGCAGTTCTTC,CASSQDPRLRGPVGNEQFF
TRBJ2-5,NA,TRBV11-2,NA,TGTGCCAGCAGCTTTACCCAAGCGCACAAGACCCAGTACTTC,CASSFTQAHKTQYF
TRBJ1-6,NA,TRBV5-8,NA,TGTGCCAGCAGCAAAAGGGGCCGTGGTGGTAATTCACCCCTCCACTTT,CASSKRGRGGNSPLHF
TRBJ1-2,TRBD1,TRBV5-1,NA,TGCGCCAGCAGCTCGCAACAGGGGGCCAACTATGGCTACACCTTC,CASSSQQGANYGYTF
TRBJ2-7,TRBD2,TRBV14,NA,TGTGCCAGCAGCCAAGGATTGGGGACTAGACGTTCCTACGAGCAGTACTTC,CASSQGLGTRRSYEQYF
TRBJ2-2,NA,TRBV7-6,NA,TGTGCCAGCAGCTTAACGACACAACCGAACACCGGGGAGCTGTTTTTT,CASSLTTQPNTGELFF
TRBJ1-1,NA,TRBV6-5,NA,TGTGCCAGCAGAGGGGTGAGAACTGAAGCTTTCTTT,CASRGVRTEAFF
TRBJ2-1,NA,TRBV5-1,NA,TGCGCCAGCAGCTTGGACGGGGGTTTTCAGTTCTTC,CASSLDGGFQFF
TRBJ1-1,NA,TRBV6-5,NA,TGTGCCAGCAGTTACGACAGGTACTTTGAAGCTTTCTTT,CASSYDRYFEAFF
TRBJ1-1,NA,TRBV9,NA,TGTGCCAGCAGCGTCGCTGACGCCACTGAAGCTTTCTTT,CASSVADATEAFF
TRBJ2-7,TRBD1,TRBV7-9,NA,TGTGCCAGCAGCTTAGCGACGACAGGGTTTCACGAGCAGTACTTC,CASSLATTGFHEQYF
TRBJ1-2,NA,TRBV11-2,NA,TGTGCCAGCAGCTCGCTGGCCAGGGTAAAGGACTATGGCTACACCTTC,CASSSLARVKDYGYTF
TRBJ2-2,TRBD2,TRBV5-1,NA,TGCGCCAGCAGCTGGGGGGGCACCGGGGAGCTGTTTTTT,CASSWGGTGELFF
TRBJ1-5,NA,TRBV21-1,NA,TGTGCCAGCAGCAACCCTTGGGGGATTTCGGCAGGCAATCAGCCCCAGCATTTT,CASSNPWGISAGNQPQHF
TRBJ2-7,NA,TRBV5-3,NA,TGTGCCAGAAGCGCTGGCGGACAGCCTTGGGACGAGCAGTACTTC,CARSAGGQPWDEQYF
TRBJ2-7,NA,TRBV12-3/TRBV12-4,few,TGTGCCAGCAGCACTCTGCGGAGCAACGAGCAGTACTTC,CASSTLRSNEQYF
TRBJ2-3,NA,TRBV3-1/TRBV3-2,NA,TGTGCCAGCAGCCGAGCGGGCTCGAGTTCTAGCACAGATACGCAGTATTTT,CASSRAGSSSSTDTQYF
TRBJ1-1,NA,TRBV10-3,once,TGTGCCTCCCGTATTGACACTGAAGCTTTCTTT,CASRIDTEAFF
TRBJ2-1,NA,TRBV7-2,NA,TGTGCCAGCAGCCGCGGGACTGTACACAATGAGCAGTTCTTC,CASSRGTVHNEQFF
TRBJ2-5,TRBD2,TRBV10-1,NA,TGCGCCAGCAGTGAGTCAAGGCTAGCGGGGCTACAAGAGACCCAGTACTTC,CASSESRLAGLQETQYF
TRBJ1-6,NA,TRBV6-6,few,TGTGCCAGCAGTTACTCCAACAGGGATTCACCCCTCCACTTT,CASSYSNRDSPLHF
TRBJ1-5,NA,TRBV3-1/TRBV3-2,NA,TGTGCCAGCAGCCAAGGGGTTGCAAACCAGCCCCAGCATTTT,CASSQGVANQPQHF
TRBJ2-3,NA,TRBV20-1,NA,TGCAGTGCTAGTGGGGACCACTACACAGATACGCAGTATTTT,CSASGDHYTDTQYF
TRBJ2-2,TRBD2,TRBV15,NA,TGTGCCACCAGCAGAGATGGGACTACCGACGGGGAGCTGTTTTTT,CATSRDGTTDGELFF
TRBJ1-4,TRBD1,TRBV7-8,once,TGTGCCAGCAGCCCCGGACAGGGTAGGAATGAAAAACTGTTTTTT,CASSPGQGRNEKLFF
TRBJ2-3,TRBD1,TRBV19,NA,TGTGCCAGTAGTATCCACCGGGACAGGGAGTCGAAGGATACGCAGTATTTT,CASSIHRDRESKDTQYF
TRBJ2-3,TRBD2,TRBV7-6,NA,TGTGCCAGCAGCCACCCGGGGGGTTTAGATACGCAGTATTTT,CASSHPGGLDTQYF